This T cell receptor (beta chain) was recorded in a study of siplizumab effects on memory and regulatory T cells. Regarding the study as a whole: Siplizumab cultures yielded proliferating Tregs whose suppressive function was not confirmed. Unstimulated subsets were the mapping target of only a minor fraction of alloreactive clones.

To note about this clone: Its target is not known.

Assays covered approximately 100,000 TCR templates per sample. Only in-frame clones appear in the TCRdb table, and some are missing; sequencing was by immunoSEQ multiplex PCR. The table lists 100,000 or so clones, roughly 91% of them singletons, with approximately 0.32% in the top ten. The sequenced sample was CD4+ T cells sorted from blood. The source of this sequence is a human donor in good health.

In nucleotides, the CDR3 is TGTGCCAGCAGACGACAGGGCCCATCATCGCATCAGCCCCAGCATTTT. The encoded protein is CASRRQGPSSHQPQHF. The V call is TRBV27, the J call TRBJ1-5; TRBD1 matches at 7 bases. Germline lookup yields CDR1 MNHEY and CDR2 SMNVEV (reference sequence). The CDR3 has 16 amino acids. The junction had 13 bases not matched to a gene; V was cut back by 6 bases and J by 5 bases.